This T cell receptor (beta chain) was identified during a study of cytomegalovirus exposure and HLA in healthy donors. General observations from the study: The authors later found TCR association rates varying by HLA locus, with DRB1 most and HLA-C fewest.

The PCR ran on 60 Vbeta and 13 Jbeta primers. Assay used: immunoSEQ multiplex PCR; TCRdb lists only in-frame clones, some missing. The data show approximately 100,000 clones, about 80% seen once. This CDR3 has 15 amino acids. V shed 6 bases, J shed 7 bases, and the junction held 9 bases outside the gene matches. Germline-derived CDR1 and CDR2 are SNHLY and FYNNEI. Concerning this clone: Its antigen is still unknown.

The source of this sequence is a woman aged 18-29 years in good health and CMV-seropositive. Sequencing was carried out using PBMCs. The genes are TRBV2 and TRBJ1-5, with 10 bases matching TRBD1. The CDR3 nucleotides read TGTGCCAGCAGCCGCGGGACAGGGGTTGGGCAGCCCCAGCATTTT. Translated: CASSRGTGVGQPQHF.